This T cell receptor beta chain appears in the sequencing data of a study of molecular identifiers for immune sequencing clone quantification. The study's findings and limits: Beyond 20 RNA copies, clones held over 97% of effector molecules, compared with under 1% in naive cells.

This clonotype was found many times. Its antigen is still unknown. Listed TCR primers and previously described methods were used for bulk TCR libraries. From the PCR reads, TCRdb called clonotypes with MiXCR, one entry per CDR3 protein. The table lists about 630,000 distinct CDR3 sequences, roughly 23% of them singletons. The CDR3 runs 15 residues. V was trimmed by 2 bases and J by 2 bases, leaving 11 bases between them. Looked up from germline, CDR1 is MDHEN and CDR2 is SYDVKM. The sequence was collected from a human donor in good health. Some libraries in this study had Jurkat cell RNA spiked in. Sequenced material: naive CD8+ T cells from blood, with Jurkat cell RNA spiked in. Specified subset: FACS-sorted CD8+CD4-CCR7+CD45RA+ naive T cells. This rearrangement joins TRBV28 to TRBJ2-3; D may be TRBD1 or TRBD2 (5 bases each). The DNA of the CDR3 is TGTGCCAGCAGTTTAGAGAGGGGAATCACAGATACGCAGTATTTT. It yields the protein CASSLERGITDTQYF. The entire variable domain, with the rest obtained from reference TRBV28 and TRBJ2-3, is as follows: DVKVTQSSRYLVKRTGEKVFLECVQDMDHENMFWYRQDPGLGLRLIYFSYDVKMKEKGDIPEGYSVSREKKERFSLILESASTNQTSMYLCASSLERGITDTQYFGPGTRLTVL.